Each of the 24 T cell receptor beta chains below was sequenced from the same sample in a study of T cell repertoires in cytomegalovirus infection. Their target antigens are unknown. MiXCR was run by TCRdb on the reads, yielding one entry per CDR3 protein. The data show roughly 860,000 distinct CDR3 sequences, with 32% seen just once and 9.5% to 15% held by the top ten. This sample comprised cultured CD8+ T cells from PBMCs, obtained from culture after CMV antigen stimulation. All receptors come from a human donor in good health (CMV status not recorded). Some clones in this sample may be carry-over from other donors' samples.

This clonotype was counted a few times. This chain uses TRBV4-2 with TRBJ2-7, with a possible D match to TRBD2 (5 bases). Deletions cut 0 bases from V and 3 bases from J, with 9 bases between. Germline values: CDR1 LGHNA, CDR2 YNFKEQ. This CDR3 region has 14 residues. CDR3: CASSQDLGDYEQYV. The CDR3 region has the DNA TGTGCCAGCAGCCAAGATCTCGGGGACTACGAGCAGTACGTC.

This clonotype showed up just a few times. The CDR3 loop is CAISHTGEETQYF. The CDR3 DNA follows: TGTGCCATCAGTCACACAGGGGAAGAGACCCAGTACTTC. The chain has TRBV10-3 and TRBJ2-5; 7 nucleotides match TRBD1. V shed 5 bases, J shed 3 bases, and the junction held 3 bases outside the gene matches. CDR3 length equals 13 residues. Germline V gene sequence: CDR1 ENHRY, CDR2 SYGVKD.

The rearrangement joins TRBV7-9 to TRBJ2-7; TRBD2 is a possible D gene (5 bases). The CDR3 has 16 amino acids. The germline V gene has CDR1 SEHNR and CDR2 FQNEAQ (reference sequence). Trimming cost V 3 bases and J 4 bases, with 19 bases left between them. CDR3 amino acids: CASSFIGLQRSYEQYF. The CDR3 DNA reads TGTGCCAGCAGCTTTATCGGGTTACAGCGGTCTTACGAGCAGTACTTC.

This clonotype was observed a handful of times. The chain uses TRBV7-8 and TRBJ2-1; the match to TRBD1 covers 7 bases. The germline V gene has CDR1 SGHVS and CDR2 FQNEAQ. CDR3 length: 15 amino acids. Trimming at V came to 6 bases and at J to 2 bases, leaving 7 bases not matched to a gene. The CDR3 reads CASRPNRGPYNEQFF. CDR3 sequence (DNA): TGTGCCAGCAGACCGAACAGGGGCCCCTACAATGAGCAGTTCTTC.

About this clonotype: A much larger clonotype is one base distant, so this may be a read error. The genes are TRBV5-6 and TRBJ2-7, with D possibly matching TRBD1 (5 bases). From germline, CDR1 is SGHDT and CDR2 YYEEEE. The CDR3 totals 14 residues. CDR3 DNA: TGTGTCAGCAGCTTGGAAAGTGGGGCGATCGAGCAGTACTTC. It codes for CVSSLESGAIEQYF.

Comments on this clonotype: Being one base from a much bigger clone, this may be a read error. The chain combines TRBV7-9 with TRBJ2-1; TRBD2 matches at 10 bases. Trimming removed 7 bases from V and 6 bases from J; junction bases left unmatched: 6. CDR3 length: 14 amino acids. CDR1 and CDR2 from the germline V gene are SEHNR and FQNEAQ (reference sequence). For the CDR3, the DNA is TGTGCCAGCAACAGCGGGGGGGGTCCCAATGAGCAGTTCTTC. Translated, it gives CASNSGGGPNEQFF.

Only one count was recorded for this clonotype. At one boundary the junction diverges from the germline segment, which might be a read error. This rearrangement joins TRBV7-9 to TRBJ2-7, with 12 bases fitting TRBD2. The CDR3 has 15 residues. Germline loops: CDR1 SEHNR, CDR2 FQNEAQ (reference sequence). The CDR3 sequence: CVSSTRLAGAYEQYF. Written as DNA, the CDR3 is TGTGTCAGCAGCACTCGACTAGCGGGGGCCTACGAGCAGTACTTC. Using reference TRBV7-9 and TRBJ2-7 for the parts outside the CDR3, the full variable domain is DTGVSQNPRHKITKRGQNVTFRCDPISEHNRLYWYRQTLGQGPEFLTYFQNEAQLEKSRLLSDRFSAERPKGSFSTLEIQRTEQGDSAMYLCVSSTRLAGAYEQYFGPGTRLTVT.

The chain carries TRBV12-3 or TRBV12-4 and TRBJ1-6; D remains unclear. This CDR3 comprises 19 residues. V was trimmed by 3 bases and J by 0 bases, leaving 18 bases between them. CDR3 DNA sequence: TGTGCCAGCAGTTTGCCCCCAGGAGGATTAAGCTCCTATAATTCACCCCTCCACTTT. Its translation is CASSLPPGGLSSYNSPLHF.

This chain's CDR3 is CASSNTGGGMNTEAFF. CDR3 DNA: TGTGCCAGCAGTAATACAGGGGGCGGAATGAACACTGAAGCTTTCTTT. This chain joins TRBV6-2 or TRBV6-3 and TRBJ1-1; 9 positions match TRBD1. This CDR3 is 16 amino acids long. CDR1 MNHEY and CDR2 SVGEGT come from the germline V gene. The trim removed 5 bases at V and 0 bases at J, leaving 7 bases unmatched.

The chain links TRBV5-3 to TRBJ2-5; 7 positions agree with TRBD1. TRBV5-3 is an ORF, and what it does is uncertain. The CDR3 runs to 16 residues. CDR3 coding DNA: TGTGTCAGCAGCCCCCGGACAGGCTGGGGTCAAGAGACCCAGTACTTC. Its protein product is CVSSPRTGWGQETQYF.

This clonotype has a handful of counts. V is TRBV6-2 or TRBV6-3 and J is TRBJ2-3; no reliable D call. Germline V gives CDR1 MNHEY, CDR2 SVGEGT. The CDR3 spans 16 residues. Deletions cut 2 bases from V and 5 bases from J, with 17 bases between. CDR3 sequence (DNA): TGTGCCAGCAGTTACCCTACAGACAACCTTGGAGATACGCAGTATTTT. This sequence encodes CASSYPTDNLGDTQYF.

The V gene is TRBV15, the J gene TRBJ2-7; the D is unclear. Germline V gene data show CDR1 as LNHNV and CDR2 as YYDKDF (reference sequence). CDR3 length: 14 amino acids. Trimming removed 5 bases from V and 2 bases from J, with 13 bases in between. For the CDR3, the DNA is TGTGCCACCAGCCCGCGAGGTTCCCCCTACGAGCAGTACTTC. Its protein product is CATSPRGSPYEQYF.

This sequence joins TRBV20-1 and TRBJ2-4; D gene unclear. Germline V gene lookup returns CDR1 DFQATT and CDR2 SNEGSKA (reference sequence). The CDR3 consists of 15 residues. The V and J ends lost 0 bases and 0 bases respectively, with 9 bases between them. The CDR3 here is CSARDRSLAKNIQYF. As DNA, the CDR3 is TGCAGTGCTAGAGATAGGAGCTTAGCCAAAAACATTCAGTACTTC.

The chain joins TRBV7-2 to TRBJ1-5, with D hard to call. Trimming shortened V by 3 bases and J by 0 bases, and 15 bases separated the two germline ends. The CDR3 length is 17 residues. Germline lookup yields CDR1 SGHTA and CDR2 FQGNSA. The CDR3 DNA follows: TGTGCCAGCAGCTTTTCCGGGATAGCTTATAGCAATCAGCCCCAGCATTTT. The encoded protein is CASSFSGIAYSNQPQHF.

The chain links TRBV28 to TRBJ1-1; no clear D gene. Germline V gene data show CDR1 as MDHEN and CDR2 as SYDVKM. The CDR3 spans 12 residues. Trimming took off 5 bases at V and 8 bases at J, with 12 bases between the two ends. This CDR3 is CASSPTHSEAFF. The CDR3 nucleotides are TGTGCCAGCAGTCCAACCCACAGCGAAGCTTTCTTT. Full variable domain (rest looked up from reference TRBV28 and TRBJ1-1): DVKVTQSSRYLVKRTGEKVFLECVQDMDHENMFWYRQDPGLGLRLIYFSYDVKMKEKGDIPEGYSVSREKKERFSLILESASTNQTSMYLCASSPTHSEAFFGQGTRLTVV.

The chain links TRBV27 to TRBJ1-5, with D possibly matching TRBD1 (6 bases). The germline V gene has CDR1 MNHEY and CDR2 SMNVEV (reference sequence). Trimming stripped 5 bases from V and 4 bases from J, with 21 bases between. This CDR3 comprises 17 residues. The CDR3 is CASSLRGGGQSNQPQHF. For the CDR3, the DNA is TGTGCCAGCAGTCTCCGAGGAGGGGGGCAATCGAATCAGCCCCAGCATTTT.

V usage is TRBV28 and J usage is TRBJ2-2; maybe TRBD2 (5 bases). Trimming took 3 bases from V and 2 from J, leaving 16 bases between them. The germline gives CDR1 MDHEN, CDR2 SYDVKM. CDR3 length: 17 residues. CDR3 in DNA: TGTGCCAGCAGTTTTCTTAGCCGGAGCGGCAACACCGGGGAGCTGTTTTTT. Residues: CASSFLSRSGNTGELFF.

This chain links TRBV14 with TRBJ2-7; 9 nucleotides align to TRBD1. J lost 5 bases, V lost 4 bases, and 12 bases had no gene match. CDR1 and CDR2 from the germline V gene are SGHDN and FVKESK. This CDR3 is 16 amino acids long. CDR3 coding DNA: TGTGCCAGCAGCCCTGGACCGGGACAGGGCTATCACGAGCAGTACTTC. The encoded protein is CASSPGPGQGYHEQYF.

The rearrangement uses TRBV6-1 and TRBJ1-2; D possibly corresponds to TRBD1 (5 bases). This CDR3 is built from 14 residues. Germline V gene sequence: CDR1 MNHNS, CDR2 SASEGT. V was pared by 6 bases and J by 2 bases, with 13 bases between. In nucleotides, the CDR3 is TGTGCCAGCAGCCCAACCCGGGACAACTATGGCTACACCTTC. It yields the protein CASSPTRDNYGYTF.

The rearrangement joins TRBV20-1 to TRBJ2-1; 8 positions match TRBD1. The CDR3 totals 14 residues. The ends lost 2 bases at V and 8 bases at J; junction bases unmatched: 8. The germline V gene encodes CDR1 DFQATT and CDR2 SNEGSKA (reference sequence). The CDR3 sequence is CSARPGQEGDEQFF. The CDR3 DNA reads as TGCAGTGCTAGACCGGGACAGGAAGGGGATGAGCAGTTCTTC.

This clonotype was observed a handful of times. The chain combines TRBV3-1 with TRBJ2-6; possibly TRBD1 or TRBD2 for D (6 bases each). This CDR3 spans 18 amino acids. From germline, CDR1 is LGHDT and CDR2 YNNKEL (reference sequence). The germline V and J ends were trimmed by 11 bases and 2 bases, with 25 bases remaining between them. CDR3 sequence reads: CASTGAGYKEAGANVLTF. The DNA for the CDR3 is TGTGCCTCAACGGGGGCGGGTTATAAGGAGGCTGGGGCCAACGTCCTGACTTTC.

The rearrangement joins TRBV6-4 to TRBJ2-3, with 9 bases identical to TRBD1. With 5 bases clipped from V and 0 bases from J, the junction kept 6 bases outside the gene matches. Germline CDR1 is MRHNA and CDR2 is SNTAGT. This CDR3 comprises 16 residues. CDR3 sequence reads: CASSPTGGESTDTQYF. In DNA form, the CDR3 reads TGTGCCAGCAGTCCGACAGGGGGGGAAAGCACAGATACGCAGTATTTT.

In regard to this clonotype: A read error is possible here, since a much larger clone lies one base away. This CDR3 is CASSVEASGGDMQYF. The DNA of the CDR3 is TGTGCCAGCAGCGTAGAGGCCAGTGGAGGAGATATGCAGTATTTT. The J gene is TRBJ2-3, the V gene TRBV9; perhaps TRBD2 as D (5 bases). The CDR3 sequence is 15 residues long. Germline V lookup: CDR1 SGDLS, CDR2 YYNGEE. Looking up the rest from reference TRBV9 and TRBJ2-3 gives the full variable domain: DSGVTQTPKHLITATGQRVTLRCSPRSGDLSVYWYQQSLDQGLQFLIQYYNGEERAKGNILERFSAQQFPDLHSELNLSSLELGDSALYFCASSVEASGGDMQYFGPGTRLTVL.

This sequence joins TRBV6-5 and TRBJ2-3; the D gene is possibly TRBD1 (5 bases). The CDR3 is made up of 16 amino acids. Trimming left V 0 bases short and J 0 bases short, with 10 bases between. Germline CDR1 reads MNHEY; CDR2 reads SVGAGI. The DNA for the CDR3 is TGTGCCAGCAGTTACTCTGGGGCAGCCAGCACAGATACGCAGTATTTT. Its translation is CASSYSGAASTDTQYF.